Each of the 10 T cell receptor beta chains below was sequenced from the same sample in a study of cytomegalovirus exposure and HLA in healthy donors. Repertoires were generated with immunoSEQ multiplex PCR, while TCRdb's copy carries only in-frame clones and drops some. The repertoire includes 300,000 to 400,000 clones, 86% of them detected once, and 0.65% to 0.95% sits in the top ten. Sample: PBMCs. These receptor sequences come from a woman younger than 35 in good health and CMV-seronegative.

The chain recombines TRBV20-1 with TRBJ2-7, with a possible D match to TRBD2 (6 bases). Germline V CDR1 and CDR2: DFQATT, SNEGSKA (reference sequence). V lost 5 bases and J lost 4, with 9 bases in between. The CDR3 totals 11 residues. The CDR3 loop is CSALASYEQYF. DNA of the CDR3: TGCAGTGCTCTAGCGTCATACGAGCAGTACTTC.

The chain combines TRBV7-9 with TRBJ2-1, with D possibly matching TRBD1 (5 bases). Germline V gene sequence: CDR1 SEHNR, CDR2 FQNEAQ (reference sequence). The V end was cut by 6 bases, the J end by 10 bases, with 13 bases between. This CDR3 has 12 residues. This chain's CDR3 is CASRQALAEQFF. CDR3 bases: TGTGCCAGCAGACAGGCCCTGGCGGAGCAGTTCTTC.

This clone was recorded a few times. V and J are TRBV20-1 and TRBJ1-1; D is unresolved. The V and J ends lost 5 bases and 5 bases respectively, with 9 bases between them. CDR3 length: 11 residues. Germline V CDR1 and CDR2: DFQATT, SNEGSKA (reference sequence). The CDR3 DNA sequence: TGCAGTGCTCGCGGTGGTACTGAAGCTTTCTTT. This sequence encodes CSARGGTEAFF.

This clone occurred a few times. The CDR3 loop reads CASSLLGLAGGPGTGELFF. The CDR3 DNA sequence: TGCGCCAGCAGCTTGTTGGGACTAGCGGGAGGGCCGGGCACCGGGGAGCTGTTTTTT. The chain joins TRBV5-1 to TRBJ2-2; 16 bases align to TRBD2. CDR3 length: 19 residues. Germline CDR1 SGHRS, CDR2 YFSETQ. The V gene end was trimmed by 1 base and the J gene end by 4 bases; junction bases not matched to a gene: 7.

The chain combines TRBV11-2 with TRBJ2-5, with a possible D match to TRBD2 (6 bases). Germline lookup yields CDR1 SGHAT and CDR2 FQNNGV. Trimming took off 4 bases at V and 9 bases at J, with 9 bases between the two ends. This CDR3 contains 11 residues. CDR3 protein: CASSSPGAQYF. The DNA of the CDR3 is TGTGCCAGCAGCTCCCCGGGGGCCCAGTACTTC.

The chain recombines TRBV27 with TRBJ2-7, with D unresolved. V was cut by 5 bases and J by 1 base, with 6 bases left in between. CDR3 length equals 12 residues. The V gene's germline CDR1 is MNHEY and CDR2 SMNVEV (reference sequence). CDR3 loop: CASSQTSYEQYF. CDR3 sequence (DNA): TGTGCCAGCAGTCAAACTTCCTACGAGCAGTACTTC.

CDR3: CASKKSGQGASYNSPLHF. CDR3 DNA sequence: TGTGCCAGCAAAAAGAGCGGGCAGGGGGCATCCTATAATTCACCCCTCCACTTT. J is TRBJ1-6 and V is TRBV5-6; 8 bases agree with TRBD1. The J segment lost 1 base and the V segment lost 6 bases, leaving 12 bases of the junction unmatched. The CDR3 has 18 amino acids. Looked up from germline, CDR1 is SGHDT and CDR2 is YYEEEE.

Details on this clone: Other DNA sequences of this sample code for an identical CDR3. The CDR3 loop is CASSLALNTGELFF. The DNA for the CDR3 is TGCGCCAGCAGCTTGGCCCTGAACACCGGGGAGCTGTTTTTT. This chain connects TRBV5-1 to TRBJ2-2; D ambiguous. The germline CDR1 and CDR2 sequences are SGHRS and YFSETQ. Between the trimmed V and J ends, which lost 0 bases and 1 base, there was a span of 4 bases. The CDR3 covers 14 residues.

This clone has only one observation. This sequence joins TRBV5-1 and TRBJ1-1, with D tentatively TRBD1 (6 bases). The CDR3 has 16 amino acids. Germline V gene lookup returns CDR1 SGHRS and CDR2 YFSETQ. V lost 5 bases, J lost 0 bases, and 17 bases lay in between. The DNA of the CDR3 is TGCGCCAGCAGGCAAGCAGGGGACCCACTGAACACTGAAGCTTTCTTT. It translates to CASRQAGDPLNTEAFF. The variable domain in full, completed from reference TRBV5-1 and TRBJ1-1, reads KAGVTQTPRYLIKTRGQQVTLSCSPISGHRSVSWYQQTPGQGLQFLFEYFSETQRNKGNFPGRFSGRQFSNSRSEMNVSTLELGDSALYLCASRQAGDPLNTEAFFGQGTRLTVV.

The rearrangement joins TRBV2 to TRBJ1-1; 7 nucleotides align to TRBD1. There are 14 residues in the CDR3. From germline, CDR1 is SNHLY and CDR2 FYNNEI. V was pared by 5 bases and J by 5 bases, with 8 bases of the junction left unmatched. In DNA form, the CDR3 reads TGTGCCAGCAGTCGGGAGGGGGCAGGGACTGAAGCTTTCTTT. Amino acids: CASSREGAGTEAFF.